The next 30 T cell receptor beta chains were all read from a single sample in a study of T cells after yellow fever vaccination. TCRdb processed the 5' RACE reads anew with MiXCR; each CDR3 protein has one entry. Of 350,000 to 550,000 distinct CDR3 sequences in the sample, around 20% were seen once. The material was PBMCs, obtained before the yellow fever booster vaccination. All receptors come from a man between 18 and 35 years old who received the YFV17D yellow fever vaccine.

The chain employs TRBV3-1 and TRBJ2-3, with D perhaps TRBD2 (6 bases). Per the germline V gene, CDR1 is LGHDT and CDR2 is YNNKEL (reference sequence). This CDR3 has 16 residues. Trimming took 4 bases from V and 6 from J, leaving 20 bases between them. This chain's CDR3 is CASSPHGTRGGDTQYF. The CDR3 nucleotides are TGTGCCAGCAGCCCCCACGGGACTCGGGGCGGTGATACGCAGTATTTT.

The rearrangement links TRBV4-3 to TRBJ1-6, with D hard to call. Germline values: CDR1 LGHNA, CDR2 YSLEER. V lost 0 bases and J 9 bases, leaving 15 bases between the germline ends. The CDR3 has 16 amino acids. The CDR3 protein is CASSQDLRTDGSPLHF. Here the CDR3 DNA reads TGCGCCAGCAGCCAAGATCTGAGGACCGACGGTTCACCCCTCCACTTT.

This clonotype was picked up one time. The chain is built from TRBV6-1 and TRBJ2-1; D is undetermined. Germline CDR1 is MNHNS and CDR2 is SASEGT. The CDR3 length is 13 residues. V dropped 7 bases and J dropped 6 bases, with 13 bases sitting between them. The CDR3, as DNA: TGTGCCAGCATCCGGGCCCCGCCCAATGAGCAGTTCTTC. Translating it yields CASIRAPPNEQFF.

Many counts were recorded for this clonotype. CDR3 bases: TGTGCCAGCAGCTTAACCTACGAGCAGTACTTC. Its translation: CASSLTYEQYF. The chain carries TRBV7-9 and TRBJ2-7; no firm D call. Between the trimmed V and J ends, which lost 2 bases and 2 bases, there was a span of 1 base. The germline CDR1 and CDR2 sequences are SEHNR and FQNEAQ (reference sequence). The CDR3 extends over 11 amino acids.

This chain connects TRBV19 to TRBJ2-7; the match to TRBD2 covers 10 bases. The ends lost 3 bases at V and 6 bases at J; junction bases unmatched: 5. The CDR3 covers 14 residues. Per germline, CDR1 LNHDA and CDR2 SQIVND (reference sequence). CDR3 DNA: TGTGCCAGTAGTATTAGCGGGGGGCTTAGCGAGCAGTACTTC. It is translated as CASSISGGLSEQYF.

The sample holds a few counts of this clonotype. The rearrangement links TRBV6-6 to TRBJ1-2, with D maybe TRBD1 (5 bases). The germline V gene has CDR1 MNHNY and CDR2 SVGAGI (reference sequence). The CDR3 is 16 residues long. Trimming took off 4 bases at V and 0 bases at J, with 15 bases between the two ends. CDR3 region: CASSSKVRGTNYGYTF. The CDR3 DNA reads as TGTGCCAGCAGTTCAAAGGTTCGGGGGACTAACTATGGCTACACCTTC.

The V gene is TRBV4-3, the J gene TRBJ1-2, with 7 bases aligning to TRBD1. Germline values: CDR1 LGHNA, CDR2 YSLEER. V dropped 3 bases and J dropped 4; count of bases not matched to a gene: 5. There are 14 residues in the CDR3. Written as DNA, the CDR3 is TGCGCCAGCAGCCACCGGGACAGCGTCTATGGCTACACCTTC. This gives the protein CASSHRDSVYGYTF.

This clonotype has more than one count but fewer than ten. The chain carries TRBV5-4 and TRBJ2-2; no definite D call. From germline, CDR1 is SGHNT and CDR2 YYREEE (reference sequence). The CDR3 contains 12 residues. Trimming shortened V by 3 bases and J by 6 bases, and 6 bases separated the two germline ends. Here the CDR3 reads CASSWVPGELFF. The CDR3, as DNA: TGTGCCAGCAGCTGGGTGCCCGGGGAGCTGTTTTTT.

This clonotype has a count of ten or more. The chain carries TRBV7-2 and TRBJ2-5; tentative D call: TRBD2 (5 bases). The CDR3 contains 13 residues. Germline CDR1 is SGHTA and CDR2 is FQGNSA. V was cut by 3 bases and J by 5 bases, with 10 bases left in between. The CDR3 sequence: CASSLVPGETQYF. The CDR3 DNA follows: TGTGCCAGCAGCTTGGTCCCGGGGGAGACCCAGTACTTC.

This chain uses TRBV4-1 with TRBJ2-1, with unresolved D. The length of the CDR3 is 15 residues. Deletions cut 0 bases from V and 10 bases from J, with 16 bases between. Germline values: CDR1 MGHRA, CDR2 YSYEKL. The DNA of the CDR3 is TGCGCCAGCAGCCAAGATTTGGTGGCGAGGTTGGAGCAGTTCTTC. Protein: CASSQDLVARLEQFF.

This clonotype was detected a few times. The chain links TRBV4-2 to TRBJ2-3, with D perhaps matching TRBD2 (7 bases). Trimming removed 2 bases at V and 2 bases at J, with 14 bases between. The CDR3 runs to 16 residues. The germline gives CDR1 LGHNA, CDR2 YNFKEQ. DNA for the CDR3: TGTGCCAGCAGCCAATTGGGGGCGGGGGACACAGATACGCAGTATTTT. Translating it yields CASSQLGAGDTDTQYF.

This chain connects TRBV5-1 to TRBJ2-5; no firm D call. With 0 bases removed from V and 1 base from J, the gap between germline ends came to 10 bases. There are 15 residues in the CDR3. Germline CDR1 is SGHRS and CDR2 is YFSETQ. Written as DNA, the CDR3 is TGCGCCAGCAGCTTGGCCGGGCCCGCCCAAGAGACCCAGTACTTC. As protein: CASSLAGPAQETQYF.

The CDR3 nucleotides read TGTGCCAGCAGTCCAACTGGCGGGGGGCTTTATGAGCAGTTCTTC. Its translation: CASSPTGGGLYEQFF. V gene TRBV2 combines with J gene TRBJ2-1, with 8 bases matching TRBD2. J gave up 8 bases and V 5 bases, and 11 bases lay outside the gene matches. CDR1 and CDR2 (germline): SNHLY, FYNNEI. The CDR3 covers 15 residues.

The rearrangement uses TRBV24-1 and TRBJ2-3, with D maybe TRBD2 (5 bases). The germline V gene encodes CDR1 KGHDR and CDR2 SFDVKD. CDR3 length: 12 amino acids. Trimming cost V 4 bases and J 6 bases, with 7 bases left between them. In DNA, the CDR3 is TGTGCCACCAGTGACTCGGGGGATACGCAGTATTTT. Amino acids: CATSDSGDTQYF.

V and J are TRBV23-1 and TRBJ1-4; D perhaps matches TRBD1 (6 bases). TRBV23-1 is treated as an ORF (open reading frame) with a function not yet certain. This CDR3 has 17 amino acids. Trimming left V 4 bases short and J 1 base short, with 16 bases between. The CDR3 DNA sequence: TGCGCCAGCAGTCCGGGACATTGCCTCTTAACTAATGAAAAACTGTTTTTT. It translates to CASSPGHCLLTNEKLFF.

This chain links TRBV12-3 or TRBV12-4 with TRBJ2-5; TRBD1 aligns across 8 bases. With 5 bases clipped from V and 5 bases from J, the junction kept 10 bases outside the gene matches. The CDR3 contains 15 residues. The CDR3 loop is CASSTQGASMETQYF. CDR3 DNA: TGTGCCAGCAGTACGCAGGGGGCTAGTATGGAGACCCAGTACTTC.

This clonotype was found a few times. The chain is built from TRBV7-9 and TRBJ1-2; D not certain. V lost 4 bases to trimming and J lost 3 bases, with 12 bases between them. The germline V gene encodes CDR1 SEHNR and CDR2 FQNEAQ (reference sequence). This CDR3 is 14 amino acids long. CDR3 sequence reads: CASSSSRSYYGYTF. The CDR3 DNA sequence: TGTGCCAGCAGCTCATCTCGGTCCTACTATGGCTACACCTTC.

In this sample, this clonotype turned up a few times. The chain joins TRBV3-1 to TRBJ2-7, with TRBD1 identical over 8 bases. V was pared by 0 bases and J by 3 bases, with 1 base of the junction left unmatched. Germline V gives CDR1 LGHDT, CDR2 YNNKEL (reference sequence). The CDR3 has 14 residues. Here the CDR3 reads CASSQDRGLYEQYF. CDR3 coding DNA: TGTGCCAGCAGCCAAGACAGGGGGCTCTACGAGCAGTACTTC.

The chain combines TRBV12-3 or TRBV12-4 with TRBJ2-1; D is undetermined. V lost 4 bases to trimming and J lost 10 bases, with 8 bases between them. The CDR3 has 11 amino acids. CDR3 DNA: TGTGCCAGCAGTTCGATAAACGAGCAGTTCTTC. Translated, it gives CASSSINEQFF.

The chain combines TRBV7-9 with TRBJ1-1; 7 bases are shared with TRBD1. This CDR3 spans 16 amino acids. J gave up 4 bases and V 1 base, and 9 bases lay outside the gene matches. Germline assignment: CDR1 SEHNR and CDR2 FQNEAQ (reference sequence). The CDR3 here is CASSLGQGVLGTEAFF. The CDR3 DNA reads TGTGCCAGCAGCTTAGGACAGGGAGTTTTGGGCACTGAAGCTTTCTTT.

This clonotype occurred a few times. The gene calls are TRBV20-1 and TRBJ1-1; tentative D call: TRBD1 (5 bases). The CDR3 extends over 14 amino acids. Germline CDR1 is DFQATT and CDR2 is SNEGSKA (reference sequence). Deletions cut 4 bases from V and 3 bases from J, with 15 bases between. The CDR3 loop is CSATPAGRYTEAFF. The DNA of the CDR3 is TGCAGTGCTACCCCCGCGGGGCGGTACACTGAAGCTTTCTTT.

The rearrangement links TRBV4-1 to TRBJ2-7, with D unresolved. The length of the CDR3 is 14 residues. The germline V gene has CDR1 MGHRA and CDR2 YSYEKL. V dropped 0 bases and J dropped 5 bases, with 11 bases sitting between them. For the CDR3, the DNA is TGCGCCAGCAGCCAAGATAATATGGCGGACGAGCAGTACGTC. Amino acids: CASSQDNMADEQYV.

This clonotype was counted a few times. This chain connects TRBV2 to TRBJ1-4, with TRBD1 as a possible D gene (6 bases). Trimming took off 6 bases at V and 7 bases at J, with 15 bases between the two ends. The V gene's germline CDR1 is SNHLY and CDR2 FYNNEI. The CDR3 totals 14 residues. The CDR3 here is CASSEQGPGEKLFF. For the CDR3, the DNA is TGTGCCAGCAGCGAGCAGGGGCCGGGTGAAAAACTGTTTTTT. Looking up the rest from reference TRBV2 and TRBJ1-4 gives the full variable domain: EPEVTQTPSHQVTQMGQEVILRCVPISNHLYFYWYRQILGQKVEFLVSFYNNEISEKSEIFDDQFSVERPDGSNFTLKIRSTKLEDSAMYFCASSEQGPGEKLFFGSGTQLSVL.

Ten or more counts support this clonotype. The CDR3 DNA reads TGCGCCAGCAGCGCGACGGGACGCAGAGACAATGAGCAGTTCTTC. It translates to CASSATGRRDNEQFF. The V call is TRBV5-1, the J call TRBJ2-1; D may be TRBD1 or TRBD2 (5 bases each). Germline V gene sequence: CDR1 SGHRS, CDR2 YFSETQ. The CDR3 spans 15 residues. Trimming stripped 4 bases from V and 5 bases from J, with 16 bases between.

In this sample, this clonotype turned up a few times. This chain uses TRBV7-2 with TRBJ2-1; 7 bases are a match to TRBD1. The CDR3 has 13 residues. Germline V lookup: CDR1 SGHTA, CDR2 FQGNSA. V was clipped by 5 bases and J by 12 bases; unmatched bases: 10. The CDR3 protein is CASSPDWPGGQFF. CDR3 coding DNA: TGTGCCAGCAGCCCGGACTGGCCAGGGGGGCAGTTCTTC.

The V call is TRBV4-1, the J call TRBJ2-5; 9 bases match TRBD2. Looked up from germline, CDR1 is MGHRA and CDR2 is YSYEKL. The J segment lost 5 bases and the V segment lost 0 bases, leaving 4 bases of the junction unmatched. There are 15 residues in the CDR3. The CDR3 coding sequence is TGCGCCAGCAGCCAAGATCGGGGGACTAGCGAGACCCAGTACTTC. Translated: CASSQDRGTSETQYF.

This clonotype was observed a handful of times. CDR3 protein: CASSQDSPNTGELFF. The CDR3 region has the DNA TGCGCCAGCAGCCAGGACAGCCCGAACACCGGGGAGCTGTTTTTT. The rearrangement uses TRBV5-1 and TRBJ2-2; the D gene is possibly TRBD1 (6 bases). The germline V and J ends were trimmed by 4 bases and 0 bases, with 10 bases remaining between them. The germline V gene has CDR1 SGHRS and CDR2 YFSETQ. CDR3 length: 15 residues.

The chain is built from TRBV6-5 and TRBJ1-2; no clear D gene. Per the germline V gene, CDR1 is MNHEY and CDR2 is SVGAGI. Trimming cost V 2 bases and J 8 bases, with 9 bases left between them. CDR3 length: 12 amino acids. The CDR3 is CASSYNGVGYTF. For the CDR3, the DNA is TGTGCCAGCAGTTACAATGGGGTAGGCTACACCTTC.

This sequence joins TRBV20-1 and TRBJ2-7; tentatively, D is TRBD1 or TRBD2 (5 bases each). V lost 0 bases, J lost 3 bases, and 15 bases lay in between. Germline CDR1 DFQATT, CDR2 SNEGSKA (reference sequence). The CDR3 totals 15 residues. CDR3 region: CSARDRGLYNYEQYF. The CDR3, as DNA: TGCAGTGCTAGAGATCGGGGCCTCTATAACTACGAGCAGTACTTC.

This clonotype came up many times. This chain links TRBV4-3 with TRBJ1-5, with D hard to call. Trimming removed 0 bases from V and 10 bases from J, with 10 bases in between. CDR1 and CDR2 (germline): LGHNA, YSLEER. CDR3 length equals 13 residues. The CDR3 reads CASSQDTREPQHF. CDR3 bases: TGCGCCAGCAGCCAAGATACCCGGGAACCCCAGCATTTT.